These 26 T cell receptor beta chains share one sample of origin, sequenced in a study of cytomegalovirus exposure and HLA in healthy donors. Sequenced by immunoSEQ multiplex PCR; TCRdb stores in-frame clones only, minus some. This sample yields about 140,000 clones, of which about 91% are seen a single time; 7% to 9% belongs to the top ten. Sequencing was done on a sample of PBMCs. These receptors originate from a woman aged 18 to 35 in good health and CMV-seropositive.

The chain combines TRBV9 with TRBJ1-3; D possibly corresponds to TRBD1 (5 bases). The CDR3 covers 13 residues. The germline CDR1 and CDR2 sequences are SGDLS and YYNGEE. V lost 1 base and J lost 8, with 10 bases in between. The CDR3 nucleotides read TGTGCCAGCAGCGTACGGGGGACGGACACCATATATTTT. Its translation is CASSVRGTDTIYF.

The CDR3: CATRGGNTGELFF. CDR3 sequence (DNA): TGTGCCACCAGGGGGGGAAACACCGGGGAGCTGTTTTTT. This chain uses TRBV28 with TRBJ2-2; the D gene could be TRBD1 or TRBD2 (7 bases each). Germline V gives CDR1 MDHEN, CDR2 SYDVKM. The CDR3 length is 13 residues. V lost 10 bases and J 2 bases, leaving 11 bases between the germline ends. Based on the CDR3 plus reference TRBV28 and TRBJ2-2, the full variable domain is DVKVTQSSRYLVKRTGEKVFLECVQDMDHENMFWYRQDPGLGLRLIYFSYDVKMKEKGDIPEGYSVSREKKERFSLILESASTNQTSMYLCATRGGNTGELFFGEGSRLTVL.

This rearrangement joins TRBV7-9 to TRBJ2-2, with 9 bases identical to TRBD2. The V segment lost 5 bases and the J segment 3 bases; nucleotides outside the gene matches: 4. Germline-derived CDR1 and CDR2 are SEHNR and FQNEAQ (reference sequence). CDR3 length: 15 residues. As DNA, the CDR3 is TGTGCCAGCAGCATTAGCGGGGGCCACACCGGGGAGCTGTTTTTT. Protein: CASSISGGHTGELFF.

The chain links TRBV7-9 to TRBJ1-1, with D possibly matching TRBD1 (5 bases). Germline values: CDR1 SEHNR, CDR2 FQNEAQ (reference sequence). The CDR3 sequence is 15 residues long. Trimming left V 6 bases short and J 4 bases short, with 18 bases between. This chain's CDR3 is CASRRPGITGTEAFF. The CDR3 region has the DNA TGTGCCAGCAGACGACCAGGGATTACTGGCACTGAAGCTTTCTTT.

V gene TRBV9 combines with J gene TRBJ1-1; D gene unclear. V lost 0 bases and J lost 0, with 21 bases in between. Looked up from germline, CDR1 is SGDLS and CDR2 is YYNGEE. This CDR3 spans 19 amino acids. The CDR3 DNA reads as TGTGCCAGCAGCGTAGGTGCGGGAACGATATGGGGAATGAACACTGAAGCTTTCTTT. Amino acids: CASSVGAGTIWGMNTEAFF. Looking up the rest from reference TRBV9 and TRBJ1-1 gives the full variable domain: DSGVTQTPKHLITATGQRVTLRCSPRSGDLSVYWYQQSLDQGLQFLIQYYNGEERAKGNILERFSAQQFPDLHSELNLSSLELGDSALYFCASSVGAGTIWGMNTEAFFGQGTRLTVV.

This clone occurred a few times. This chain links TRBV6-5 with TRBJ2-7; D not certain. The CDR3 covers 14 residues. Germline CDR1 is MNHEY and CDR2 is SVGAGI. V was clipped by 6 bases and J by 0 bases, with 12 bases between them. This CDR3 is CASRDRGGSYEQYF. CDR3 bases: TGTGCCAGCAGGGATCGTGGCGGCTCCTACGAGCAGTACTTC.

This chain uses TRBV9 with TRBJ2-7; 8 nucleotides match TRBD2. V dropped 3 bases and J dropped 5; count of bases not matched to a gene: 10. The CDR3 sequence is 15 residues long. The V gene's germline CDR1 is SGDLS and CDR2 YYNGEE. The CDR3 protein is CASSGLSGGSHEQYF. CDR3 in DNA: TGTGCCAGCAGCGGGCTATCGGGGGGGAGCCACGAGCAGTACTTC.

This clone was recorded once. The chain carries TRBV6-6 and TRBJ2-7, with 7 bases identical to TRBD1. Looked up from germline, CDR1 is MNHNY and CDR2 is SVGAGI (reference sequence). The CDR3 runs to 14 residues. Germline trimming cut 2 bases from V and 0 bases from J; bases unmatched to any gene: 1. The CDR3 DNA reads TGTGCCAGCAGTTACGGGACAGACTCCTACGAGCAGTACTTC. Its translation: CASSYGTDSYEQYF.

This clone was seen only a few times. CDR3 in amino acids: CASSFNGGVGEKLFF. For the CDR3, the DNA is TGTGCCAGCAGCTTCAACGGGGGGGTTGGCGAAAAACTGTTTTTT. The chain combines TRBV7-2 with TRBJ1-4; tentatively, D is TRBD1 (5 bases). The CDR3 has 15 amino acids. V shed 3 bases and J shed 8 bases, with 16 bases lying between them. The germline V gene encodes CDR1 SGHTA and CDR2 FQGNSA. The full variable domain, with the rest looked up from reference TRBV7-2 and TRBJ1-4, is GAGVSQSPSNKVTEKGKDVELRCDPISGHTALYWYRQSLGQGLEFLIYFQGNSAPDKSGLPSDRFSAERTGGSVSTLTIQRTQQEDSAVYLCASSFNGGVGEKLFFGSGTQLSVL.

The gene calls are TRBV6-4 and TRBJ2-1, with 9 bases aligning to TRBD1. The CDR3 length is 14 residues. CDR1 is MRHNA, CDR2 SNTAGT, per germline. The V and J ends lost 6 bases and 9 bases, in that order; junction bases with no gene match: 9. Here the CDR3 DNA reads TGTGCCAGCAGCCCGGGACAGGGAATTGGTGAGCAGTTCTTC. This encodes CASSPGQGIGEQFF.

V and J are TRBV11-2 and TRBJ2-2; D may be TRBD2 (5 bases). V was trimmed by 5 bases and J by 4 bases, leaving 14 bases between them. The CDR3 is 15 amino acids. Looked up from germline, CDR1 is SGHAT and CDR2 is FQNNGV. In DNA, the CDR3 is TGTGCCAGCAGCACCGGCGGAGGCTCCACCGGGGAGCTGTTTTTT. Amino acids: CASSTGGGSTGELFF.

V gene TRBV29-1 combines with J gene TRBJ2-7; 12 positions match TRBD1. The V gene's germline CDR1 is SQVTM and CDR2 ANQGSEA. The CDR3 extends over 14 amino acids. V shed 6 bases and J 4 bases; nucleotides not matched to a gene: 7. CDR3 nucleotides: TGCAGCGTGGGGGGACAGGGGGCATTGTACGAGCAGTACTTC. This encodes CSVGGQGALYEQYF.

The CDR3 region is CASSSTGSDTQYF. The CDR3 coding sequence is TGCGCCAGCAGCTCCACAGGGTCCGATACGCAGTATTTT. The chain is built from TRBV5-1 and TRBJ2-3; tentative D call: TRBD1 (6 bases). This CDR3 has 13 residues. The V end lost 3 bases, the J end lost 6 bases, and 11 bases lay between the germline ends. CDR1 is SGHRS, CDR2 YFSETQ, per germline.

The chain links TRBV4-1 to TRBJ2-7; TRBD1 matches 8 bases. The CDR3 spans 16 residues. The V segment lost 0 bases and the J segment 2 bases; nucleotides outside the gene matches: 6. CDR1 MGHRA and CDR2 YSYEKL come from the germline V gene. In nucleotides, the CDR3 is TGCGCCAGCAGCCAAGATGGACAGGGATTTACCTACGAGCAGTACTTC. The encoded protein is CASSQDGQGFTYEQYF.

This clone was recorded once. This chain joins TRBV4-1 and TRBJ2-2; TRBD1 is a possible D gene (6 bases). Germline V CDR1 and CDR2: MGHRA, YSYEKL. The CDR3 consists of 15 residues. V dropped 6 bases and J dropped 4 bases, with 15 bases sitting between them. The CDR3 is CASRLPGHTTGELFF. The CDR3 DNA reads as TGCGCCAGCAGACTTCCGGGACACACCACCGGGGAGCTGTTTTTT.

The chain carries TRBV5-4 and TRBJ2-1, with a weak D call TRBD2 (5 bases). The germline V gene has CDR1 SGHNT and CDR2 YYREEE (reference sequence). V was shortened by 3 bases and J by 0 bases, with 16 bases between the two germline ends. This CDR3 is 17 amino acids long. The CDR3 DNA sequence: TGTGCCAGCAGCTCCCCGCCCGGGGTAAGCTCCTACAATGAGCAGTTCTTC. Protein product: CASSSPPGVSSYNEQFF.

The chain employs TRBV28 and TRBJ2-7; no firm D call. V lost 5 bases to trimming and J lost 3 bases, with 8 bases between them. Germline V lookup: CDR1 MDHEN, CDR2 SYDVKM. CDR3 length equals 12 residues. The CDR3, as DNA: TGTGCCAGCAGTCTACCTCTCTACGAGCAGTACTTC. Its protein product is CASSLPLYEQYF.

V is TRBV18 and J is TRBJ2-7; 12 positions agree with TRBD1. CDR3 length equals 15 residues. Germline V gene lookup returns CDR1 KGHSH and CDR2 LQKENI. V lost 0 bases and J lost 5; bases outside the gene matches: 2. CDR3: CASSPPGTGGDEQYF. CDR3 nucleotides: TGTGCCAGCTCACCACCCGGGACAGGGGGCGACGAGCAGTACTTC.

The chain has TRBV6-5 and TRBJ2-7; 9 bases map to TRBD1. Germline CDR1 is MNHEY and CDR2 is SVGAGI. This CDR3 is built from 13 residues. Unmatched junction bases numbered 9, after V lost 3 bases and J lost 12 bases. Here the CDR3 DNA reads TGTGCCAGCAGTTATGGGGCGGACAGGGGCCCGTACTTC. Encoded protein: CASSYGADRGPYF.

This chain joins TRBV6-6 and TRBJ1-2; possible D gene TRBD1, 5 bases. Trimming shortened V by 0 bases and J by 6 bases, and 8 bases separated the two germline ends. Per the germline V gene, CDR1 is MNHNY and CDR2 is SVGAGI (reference sequence). The CDR3 runs to 13 residues. The CDR3 DNA reads TGTGCCAGCAGTTACTCGGGGGGGGATGGCTACACCTTC. Its translation: CASSYSGGDGYTF.

The chain couples TRBV15 to TRBJ1-3, with 7 bases lining up with TRBD1. Trimming took 7 bases from V and 0 from J; bases not matched to a gene: 3. This CDR3 contains 14 residues. The V gene's germline CDR1 is LNHNV and CDR2 YYDKDF (reference sequence). The CDR3 DNA reads as TGTGCCACCAAACGGACAGGCTCTGGAAACACCATATATTTT. Protein sequence: CATKRTGSGNTIYF.

This chain links TRBV10-3 with TRBJ2-2; the match to TRBD1 covers 7 bases. Germline V lookup: CDR1 ENHRY, CDR2 SYGVKD. The CDR3 runs 16 residues. V was pared by 6 bases and J by 0 bases, with 7 bases of the junction left unmatched. The CDR3 here is CAIRTTGTANTGELFF. The CDR3 bases are TGTGCCATCAGAACAACCGGGACAGCGAACACCGGGGAGCTGTTTTTT.

This clone was recorded a few times. The chain employs TRBV6-6 and TRBJ2-7; D is possibly TRBD1 (6 bases). This CDR3 contains 13 residues. Trimming left V 8 bases short and J 2 bases short, with 13 bases between. Germline assignment: CDR1 MNHNY and CDR2 SVGAGI (reference sequence). In DNA form, the CDR3 reads TGTGCCAGCGCAGAACAGGGAGCCTACGAGCAGTACTTC. This gives the protein CASAEQGAYEQYF.

The genes are TRBV15 and TRBJ1-1; D is perhaps TRBD1 (5 bases). V was cut by 0 bases and J by 6 bases, with 14 bases left in between. The CDR3 has 15 residues. Germline values: CDR1 LNHNV, CDR2 YYDKDF (reference sequence). The CDR3 nucleotides read TGTGCCACCAGCAGAGATCTTAAGGGGCCGGCTGAAGCTTTCTTT. It specifies CATSRDLKGPAEAFF.

The rearrangement joins TRBV2 to TRBJ1-2; D not certain. Germline assignment: CDR1 SNHLY and CDR2 FYNNEI. The V gene lost 8 bases and the J gene lost 7 bases, with 17 bases spanning the gap. CDR3 size: 13 residues. This CDR3 is CASFGGIASGYTF. The CDR3 DNA reads TGTGCCAGCTTCGGAGGGATTGCCAGTGGCTACACCTTC.

The chain couples TRBV28 to TRBJ1-2; a possible D gene is TRBD1 (6 bases). Deletions cut 6 bases from V and 4 bases from J, with 24 bases between. CDR1 MDHEN and CDR2 SYDVKM come from the germline V gene. The CDR3 sequence is 17 residues long. CDR3 DNA: TGTGCCAGCAGCCGGACGAAAGACAGGACGGCAGGCTATGGCTACACCTTC. Protein: CASSRTKDRTAGYGYTF.